The TCR beta chain described here comes from a study of T cells in Graves' hyperthyroidism and ophthalmopathy. There are a few counts of this clonotype. A junction boundary mismatches the germline segment, possibly from a read error. From RNA transcripts, TCR beta CDR3 regions were amplified. The TCR CDR3 was amplified in a first-round RT-PCR using the HTBI primer set. Each CDR3 protein is one row after TCRdb ran MiXCR on the multiplex PCR reads. The repertoire holds a few hundred thousand distinct CDR3 sequences, with less than 20% as singletons. The CDR3 length is 16 residues. Germline lookup yields CDR1 MNHNY and CDR2 SVGAGI (reference sequence).

The chain links TRBV6-6 to TRBJ2-3, with TRBD1 identical over 7 bases. This clonotype originated in a man aged 18 to 35 with Graves' ophthalmopathy. The sequenced sample consisted of blood. CDR3 DNA sequence: TGTGCCAGCAGTTACTCTGGGACAGCCCTACACAGATACGCAGTATTT. Encoded protein: CASSYSGTALHRYAVF.